This entry describes one T cell receptor beta chain. On sorted subsets, replicate PCRs used about 0.2 ug DNA, or tens of thousands of T cell genomes. Clones were read by immunoSEQ multiplex PCR, and TCRdb kept only the in-frame ones, dropping some. The table lists over a million clones, around 78% of them singletons. Germline V CDR1 and CDR2: SGHTA, FQGNSA. The CDR3 runs 13 residues. V lost 5 bases and J 5 bases, leaving 12 bases between the germline ends. These data are taken from a study of shared clonotypes between healthy human individuals. Input material: memory CD4+ T cells from PBMCs. Subset indicated: CD45RA-negative fraction. This chain uses TRBV7-2 with TRBJ2-5; TRBD1 might be the D (6 bases). This sequence was found in a man between 18 and 35 years old in good health. Some clones in this sample may be carry-over from other donors' samples. CDR3 bases: TGTGCCAGCAGCACAACAGGGAAGGAGACCCAGTACTTC. Translated: CASSTTGKETQYF.